Following are 26 T cell receptor beta chains from one sample sequenced in a study of T cell repertoires in cytomegalovirus infection. TCRdb called the reads again in MiXCR, with one record for every CDR3 protein. The sample includes fewer than 900,000 distinct CDR3 sequences, 25% to 30% seen only once; the top ten take around 13%. The antigens of these receptors remain unknown. Specimen: cultured CD8+ T cells from PBMCs, collected from culture after CMV antigen stimulation. The receptors were gathered from a human donor in good health (CMV status not recorded). Some clones in this sample may be carry-over from other donors' samples.

V usage is TRBV7-8 and J usage is TRBJ1-2, with 9 bases identical to TRBD1. The CDR3 runs to 17 residues. CDR1 SGHVS and CDR2 FQNEAQ come from the germline V gene. The V gene end was trimmed by 5 bases and the J gene end by 3 bases; junction bases not matched to a gene: 13. The CDR3 sequence: CASSPPGQGSVDYGYTF. The CDR3 nucleotides read TGTGCCAGCAGCCCCCCGGGACAGGGCTCAGTAGACTATGGCTACACCTTC.

In its sample, this clonotype was seen a few times. This chain uses TRBV5-5 with TRBJ2-7; TRBD1 matches at 9 bases. Germline V gene lookup returns CDR1 SGHKS and CDR2 YYEKEE (reference sequence). CDR3 length equals 13 residues. V lost 6 bases and J lost 6; bases outside the gene matches: 7. The CDR3 loop reads CASTSGQGVEQYF. CDR3 coding DNA: TGTGCCAGCACCTCGGGACAGGGTGTCGAGCAGTACTTC.

Only a few counts were recorded for this clonotype. CDR3 in amino acids: CASTLGGEGYTF. The CDR3 DNA follows: TGTGCCAGCACCTTGGGAGGGGAAGGCTACACCTTC. The chain joins TRBV19 to TRBJ1-2, with D perhaps TRBD1 (5 bases). Germline V gives CDR1 LNHDA, CDR2 SQIVND (reference sequence). This CDR3 spans 12 amino acids. Trimming shortened V by 9 bases and J by 8 bases, and 16 bases separated the two germline ends.

The chain uses TRBV18 and TRBJ2-1; maybe TRBD1 (6 bases). The CDR3 has 16 amino acids. V shed 0 bases and J shed 5 bases, with 14 bases lying between them. Germline CDR1 reads KGHSH; CDR2 reads LQKENI. CDR3 amino acids: CASSPPNRDPDNEQFF. CDR3 coding DNA: TGTGCCAGCTCACCACCGAACAGGGATCCTGACAATGAGCAGTTCTTC.

At least ten counts were recorded for this clonotype. The chain uses TRBV7-2 and TRBJ2-1; no clear D gene. Trimming removed 2 bases from V and 1 base from J, with 15 bases in between. The CDR3 contains 17 residues. CDR1 and CDR2 from the germline V gene are SGHTA and FQGNSA. The CDR3 nucleotides read TGTGCCAGCAGCTTATGGGTCCAACAACCTTCCTACAATGAGCAGTTCTTC. This sequence encodes CASSLWVQQPSYNEQFF.

This chain connects TRBV4-1 to TRBJ1-1, with D possibly being TRBD1 (5 bases). V dropped 1 base and J dropped 2 bases, with 23 bases sitting between them. Germline CDR1 reads MGHRA; CDR2 reads YSYEKL. The CDR3 is 19 residues long. CDR3 bases: TGCGCCAGCAGCCAAGTGACACTACCCATGGGGGTGCTCAACACTGAAGCTTTCTTT. Translated: CASSQVTLPMGVLNTEAFF.

The rearrangement links TRBV27 to TRBJ2-7; TRBD2 agrees at 7 bases. The CDR3 contains 14 residues. The J segment lost 5 bases and the V segment lost 3 bases, leaving 7 bases of the junction unmatched. Germline V CDR1 and CDR2: MNHEY, SMNVEV (reference sequence). Here the CDR3 reads CASSLGGEFDEQYF. In nucleotides, the CDR3 is TGTGCCAGCAGTTTGGGGGGGGAATTCGACGAGCAGTACTTC.

The V and J genes are TRBV19 and TRBJ1-3; TRBD1 agrees at 7 bases. CDR1 and CDR2 from the germline V gene are LNHDA and SQIVND (reference sequence). V lost 7 bases and J lost 1; bases outside the gene matches: 7. This CDR3 region has 15 residues. This CDR3 reads CASNPGGSSGNTIYF. CDR3 in DNA: TGTGCCAGTAATCCAGGGGGTAGTTCTGGAAACACCATATATTTT. The complete variable domain, with remaining parts taken from reference TRBV19 and TRBJ1-3, reads DGGITQSPKYLFRKEGQNVTLSCEQNLNHDAMYWYRQDPGQGLRLIYYSQIVNDFQKGDIAEGYSVSREKKESFPLTVTSAQKNPTAFYLCASNPGGSSGNTIYFGEGSWLTVV.

This clonotype was detected many times. The chain recombines TRBV20-1 with TRBJ1-1; D is possibly TRBD1 (6 bases). The germline V gene encodes CDR1 DFQATT and CDR2 SNEGSKA (reference sequence). This CDR3 is built from 14 residues. Trimming left V 5 bases short and J 4 bases short, with 17 bases between. As DNA, the CDR3 is TGCAGTGCTTTCGGGACAACCAGGCGCACTGAAGCTTTCTTT. This gives the protein CSAFGTTRRTEAFF.

This clonotype was picked up many times. The rearrangement links TRBV7-8 to TRBJ2-2, with D maybe TRBD2 (6 bases). Trimming took 5 bases from V and 5 from J, leaving 21 bases between them. CDR3 size: 17 residues. From germline, CDR1 is SGHVS and CDR2 FQNEAQ. This chain's CDR3 is CASSRTLGKEGTGELFF. Here the CDR3 DNA reads TGTGCCAGCAGCCGAACCCTAGGAAAGGAGGGGACCGGGGAGCTGTTTTTT.

This sequence joins TRBV6-2 or TRBV6-3 and TRBJ2-4; TRBD2 matches 9 bases. V was pared by 2 bases and J by 0 bases, with 8 bases of the junction left unmatched. Germline CDR1 is MNHEY and CDR2 is SVGEGT. The CDR3 runs to 18 residues. CDR3 DNA sequence: TGTGCCAGCAGTTACCCCCGGCGGGGGGGTCTAGCCAAAAACATTCAGTACTTC. Its protein product is CASSYPRRGGLAKNIQYF.

V is TRBV7-6 and J is TRBJ2-7, with 15 nucleotides matching TRBD2. The CDR3 has 16 residues. Germline V gives CDR1 SGHVS, CDR2 FNYEAQ. V shed 8 bases, J shed 0 bases, and the junction held 5 bases outside the gene matches. CDR3 residues: CASGTSGGRSSYEQYF. The CDR3 DNA is TGTGCCAGCGGGACTAGCGGGGGGAGGAGCTCCTACGAGCAGTACTTC.

The CDR3 DNA reads as TGTGCCAGCAGCTTAGGGGTCGCAGGGGGAGGCACTGAAGCTTTCTTT. It codes for CASSLGVAGGGTEAFF. This chain uses TRBV7-6 with TRBJ1-1; the match to TRBD1 covers 7 bases. The CDR3 sequence is 16 residues long. Germline CDR1 SGHVS, CDR2 FNYEAQ. V trimming: 1 base; J trimming: 4 bases; junction bases outside the gene matches: 9.

This clonotype was seen only once. This chain connects TRBV15 to TRBJ2-5; D uncertain. This CDR3 is 16 amino acids long. V lost 1 base, J lost 0 bases, and 12 bases lay in between. Germline V CDR1 and CDR2: LNHNV, YYDKDF (reference sequence). The CDR3 here is CATSRGFSKHQETQYF. The CDR3 bases are TGTGCCACCAGCAGAGGGTTCAGTAAGCACCAAGAGACCCAGTACTTC.

This sequence joins TRBV5-5 and TRBJ2-7; the D is unclear. The CDR3 spans 13 residues. In germline, CDR1 is SGHKS, CDR2 YYEKEE (reference sequence). Trimming removed 0 bases from V and 7 bases from J, with 11 bases in between. The CDR3 region is CASSLVWAREQYF. In nucleotides, the CDR3 is TGTGCCAGCAGCTTGGTCTGGGCTAGGGAGCAGTACTTC.

This clonotype was seen more than once but under ten times. The V call is TRBV4-1, the J call TRBJ1-1; 7 positions agree with TRBD1. The CDR3 has 15 residues. With 4 bases clipped from V and 3 bases from J, the junction kept 8 bases outside the gene matches. CDR1 and CDR2 from the germline V gene are MGHRA and YSYEKL. The CDR3 reads CASSLAEGAYTEAFF. CDR3 DNA: TGCGCCAGCAGCCTGGCGGAGGGGGCTTACACTGAAGCTTTCTTT.

This clonotype has only a few counts. The J gene is TRBJ2-7, the V gene TRBV7-9; D could derive from TRBD1 or TRBD2 (5 bases each). The V end lost 5 bases, the J end lost 3 bases, and 17 bases lay between the germline ends. The V gene's germline CDR1 is SEHNR and CDR2 FQNEAQ (reference sequence). The CDR3 is 15 amino acids. The CDR3 is CASSPHAGTYYEQYF. The CDR3, as DNA: TGTGCCAGCAGCCCACACGCAGGGACGTACTACGAGCAGTACTTC.

This clonotype was detected only a few times. CDR3 in DNA: TGTGCCAGTAGTAAAGGGCGGGACACCTATAATTCACCCCTCCACTTT. This sequence encodes CASSKGRDTYNSPLHF. The rearrangement uses TRBV19 and TRBJ1-6; tentatively, D is TRBD1 (6 bases). The V gene's germline CDR1 is LNHDA and CDR2 SQIVND (reference sequence). Trimming shortened V by 4 bases and J by 2 bases, and 12 bases separated the two germline ends. The CDR3 is 16 residues long.

The chain couples TRBV10-3 to TRBJ2-6, with 7 bases matching TRBD1. Per germline, CDR1 ENHRY and CDR2 SYGVKD. V lost 6 bases, J lost 0 bases, and 5 bases stayed unmatched. The CDR3 contains 16 residues. DNA of the CDR3: TGTGCCATCAGCATGGGACAGCTCTCTGGGGCCAACGTCCTGACTTTC. It codes for CAISMGQLSGANVLTF.

This clonotype was detected ten times or more. This chain connects TRBV7-8 to TRBJ2-4, with D perhaps TRBD1 or TRBD2 (5 bases each). V lost 4 bases and J lost 1, with 14 bases in between. There are 16 residues in the CDR3. CDR1 and CDR2 (germline): SGHVS, FQNEAQ. The CDR3, as DNA: TGTGCCAGCAGCTCCTTTGGGGGAACGGCCAAAAACATTCAGTACTTC. This codes for CASSSFGGTAKNIQYF.

The chain employs TRBV4-1 and TRBJ1-5; 8 nucleotides match TRBD1. Germline assignment: CDR1 MGHRA and CDR2 YSYEKL. V shed 0 bases and J 5 bases; nucleotides not matched to a gene: 6. This CDR3 contains 16 residues. The CDR3 spells CASSQDGQGGHQPQHF. In nucleotides, the CDR3 is TGCGCCAGCAGCCAAGACGGACAGGGAGGACATCAGCCCCAGCATTTT.

V gene TRBV3-1 combines with J gene TRBJ2-3; a possible D gene is TRBD2 (6 bases). Germline V gene sequence: CDR1 LGHDT, CDR2 YNNKEL (reference sequence). V was cut by 3 bases and J by 6 bases, with 16 bases left in between. The CDR3 is 15 amino acids. The CDR3 region has the DNA TGTGCCAGCAGCCACCGGGAGTTAGCGGTTGATACGCAGTATTTT. Its translation is CASSHRELAVDTQYF.

This clonotype was picked up a small number of times. The V and J genes are TRBV12-3 or TRBV12-4 and TRBJ2-1; no definite D call. V gave up 6 bases and J gave up 2 bases, with 14 bases separating them. The CDR3 consists of 15 residues. The CDR3 loop reads CASRSLTETYNEQFF. For the CDR3, the DNA is TGTGCCAGCAGATCGTTGACGGAAACCTACAATGAGCAGTTCTTC.

This clonotype showed up just a few times. CDR3 coding DNA: TGTGCCAGCAGCTTAGATCGGGCACCTAGCACAGATACGCAGTATTTT. It yields the protein CASSLDRAPSTDTQYF. This chain joins TRBV7-9 and TRBJ2-3; D is unclear. V was pared by 1 base and J by 0 bases, with 11 bases between. CDR1 is SEHNR and CDR2 is FQNEAQ in the germline V gene (reference sequence). This CDR3 has 16 amino acids.

This clonotype was found many times. The J gene is TRBJ1-2, the V gene TRBV7-2; 11 bases line up with TRBD1. V dropped 5 bases and J dropped 4; count of bases not matched to a gene: 3. The CDR3 runs 14 residues. Germline V gene lookup returns CDR1 SGHTA and CDR2 FQGNSA. CDR3 in amino acids: CASSHGTGGYGYTF. The CDR3 DNA follows: TGTGCCAGCAGCCATGGGACAGGGGGCTATGGCTACACCTTC.

This clonotype was counted only a few times. V usage is TRBV24-1 and J usage is TRBJ2-6; 9 nucleotides align to TRBD1. The CDR3 is made up of 20 amino acids. V trimming: 2 bases; J trimming: 0 bases; junction bases outside the gene matches: 10. CDR1 is KGHDR and CDR2 is SFDVKD in the germline V gene. The CDR3 region is CATSDSYRGQGYSGANVLTF. CDR3 bases: TGTGCCACCAGTGATTCGTACCGGGGACAGGGTTACTCTGGGGCCAACGTCCTGACTTTC.